This TCR beta chain was recorded in a study of cytomegalovirus exposure and HLA in healthy donors. The study, taken as a whole, reports: Within the data, a cluster of highly shared sequence variants was likely a sequencing artifact.

With 60 Vbeta and 13 Jbeta primers, the PCR was carried out. Clones were read by immunoSEQ multiplex PCR, and TCRdb kept only the in-frame ones, dropping some. The sample consists of about 93,000 clones, around 78% of them appearing once. The CDR3 loop spans 14 amino acids. V was pared by 4 bases and J by 6 bases, with 6 bases of the junction left unmatched. Germline values: CDR1 MNHEY, CDR2 SMNVEV (reference sequence). About this clone: Antigen: not known.

The source of this sequence is a man aged 30 to 45 in good health and CMV-seronegative. Source material: PBMCs. This chain joins TRBV27 and TRBJ2-4; 7 bases match TRBD1. CDR3 region: CASSSPTGRNIQYF. Here the CDR3 DNA reads TGTGCCAGCAGTTCTCCGACAGGGAGAAACATTCAGTACTTC.